This TCR beta chain was observed in a study of human T cells and chemical hapten exposure. This clonotype turned up a few times. TCRdb re-analysed the RACE reads in MiXCR, keeping a single row per CDR3 protein. This table has roughly 200,000 distinct CDR3 sequences, about 22% appearing once. Described time point: patch test 3, about 24 weeks after DPC sensitization. Sample treatment: therapeutic diphenylcyclopropenone sensitization with weekly scalp DPC. This CDR3 contains 15 residues. Trimming removed 1 base from V and 2 bases from J, with 11 bases in between. CDR1 and CDR2 (germline): SEHNR, FQNEAQ (reference sequence).

Source: whole blood, taken in connection with sensitization to the hapten diphenylcyclopropenone (DPC). This chain links TRBV7-9 with TRBJ2-5; D is unresolved. The TCR originated in a woman aged 40 to 55 with alopecia areata. Some clones in this sample may be carry-over from other donors' samples. In nucleotides, the CDR3 is TGTGCCAGCAGCTTAGGTGTCCGGCAGCAAGAGACCCAGTACTTC. It specifies CASSLGVRQQETQYF.